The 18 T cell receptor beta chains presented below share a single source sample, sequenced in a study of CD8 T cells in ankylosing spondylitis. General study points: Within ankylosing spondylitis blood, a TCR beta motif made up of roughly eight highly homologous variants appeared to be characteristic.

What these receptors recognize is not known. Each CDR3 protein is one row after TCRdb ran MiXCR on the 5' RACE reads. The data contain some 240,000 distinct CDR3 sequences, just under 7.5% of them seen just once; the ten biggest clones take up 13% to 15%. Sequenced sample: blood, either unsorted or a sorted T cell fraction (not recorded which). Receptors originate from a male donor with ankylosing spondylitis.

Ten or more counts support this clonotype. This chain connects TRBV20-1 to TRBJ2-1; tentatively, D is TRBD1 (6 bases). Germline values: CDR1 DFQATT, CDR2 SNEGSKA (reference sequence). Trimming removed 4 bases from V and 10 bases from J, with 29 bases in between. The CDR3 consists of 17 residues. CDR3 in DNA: TGCAGTGCTACCGCCATAGGGGGTGCGTCCCCTAATCGGGAGCAGTTCTTC. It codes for CSATAIGGASPNREQFF.

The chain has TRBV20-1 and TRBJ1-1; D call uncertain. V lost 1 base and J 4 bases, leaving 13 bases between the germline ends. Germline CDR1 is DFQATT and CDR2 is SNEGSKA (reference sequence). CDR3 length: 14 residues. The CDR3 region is CSARGGVRATEAFF. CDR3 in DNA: TGCAGTGCTAGAGGCGGCGTTCGGGCCACTGAAGCTTTCTTT.

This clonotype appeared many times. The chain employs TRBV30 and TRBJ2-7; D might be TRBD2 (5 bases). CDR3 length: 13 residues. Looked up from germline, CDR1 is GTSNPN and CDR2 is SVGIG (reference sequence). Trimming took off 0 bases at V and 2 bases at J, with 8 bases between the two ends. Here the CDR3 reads CAWSVGSTYEQYF. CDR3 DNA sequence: TGTGCCTGGAGTGTAGGGAGTACCTACGAGCAGTACTTC.

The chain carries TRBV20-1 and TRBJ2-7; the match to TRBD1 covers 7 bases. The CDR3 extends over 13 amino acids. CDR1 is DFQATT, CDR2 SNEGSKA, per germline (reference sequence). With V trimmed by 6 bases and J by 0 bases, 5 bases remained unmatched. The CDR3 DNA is TGCAGTGCGCCGGGACAGCCCTCCTACGAGCAGTACTTC. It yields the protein CSAPGQPSYEQYF.

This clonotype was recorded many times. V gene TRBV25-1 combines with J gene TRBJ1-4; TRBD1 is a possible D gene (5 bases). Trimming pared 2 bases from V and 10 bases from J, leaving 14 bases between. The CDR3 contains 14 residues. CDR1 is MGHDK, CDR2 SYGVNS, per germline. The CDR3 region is CASSEIEGMRKLFF. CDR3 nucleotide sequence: TGTGCCAGCAGTGAAATAGAGGGGATGAGAAAACTGTTTTTT.

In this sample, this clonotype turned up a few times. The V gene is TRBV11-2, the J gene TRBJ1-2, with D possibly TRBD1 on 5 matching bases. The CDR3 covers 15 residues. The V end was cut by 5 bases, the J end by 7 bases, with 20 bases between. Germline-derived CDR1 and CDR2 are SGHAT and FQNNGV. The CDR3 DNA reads TGTGCCAGCAGCCCAAGAAAGGGGTTTGATTCTGGCTACACCTTC. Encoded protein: CASSPRKGFDSGYTF.

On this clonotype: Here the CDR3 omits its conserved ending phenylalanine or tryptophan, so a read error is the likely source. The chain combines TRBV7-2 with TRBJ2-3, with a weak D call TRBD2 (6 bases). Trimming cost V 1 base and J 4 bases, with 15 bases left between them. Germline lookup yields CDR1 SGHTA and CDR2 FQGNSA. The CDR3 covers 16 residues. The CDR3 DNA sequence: TGTGCCAGCAGCTTAGGGATCGGGACTGCGGCAGATACGCAGTATCTT. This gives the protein CASSLGIGTAADTQYL.

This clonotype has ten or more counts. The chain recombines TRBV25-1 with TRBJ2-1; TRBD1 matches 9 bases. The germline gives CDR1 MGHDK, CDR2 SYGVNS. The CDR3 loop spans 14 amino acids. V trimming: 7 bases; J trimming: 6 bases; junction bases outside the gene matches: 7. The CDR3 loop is CASTGTGLPNEQFF. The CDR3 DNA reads TGTGCCAGCACCGGGACAGGGCTCCCCAATGAGCAGTTCTTC.

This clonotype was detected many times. CDR3 DNA: TGCAGTGCTAGAGGGACAGGGAACTATGGCTACACCTTC. The encoded protein is CSARGTGNYGYTF. The J gene is TRBJ1-2, the V gene TRBV20-1, with TRBD1 matching 8 bases. Germline CDR1 DFQATT, CDR2 SNEGSKA (reference sequence). The CDR3 is 13 residues long. V shed 1 base and J 2 bases; nucleotides not matched to a gene: 0.

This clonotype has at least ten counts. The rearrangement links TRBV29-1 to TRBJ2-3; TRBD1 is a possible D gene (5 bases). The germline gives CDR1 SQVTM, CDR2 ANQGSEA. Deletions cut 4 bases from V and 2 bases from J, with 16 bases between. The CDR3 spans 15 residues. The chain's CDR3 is CSVGGIPPSTDTQYF. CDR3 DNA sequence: TGCAGCGTTGGGGGCATCCCGCCGTCCACAGATACGCAGTATTTT.

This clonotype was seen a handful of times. CDR3 region: CASSLVLAGEQFF. DNA of the CDR3: TGTGCCAGCAGCTTAGTGCTAGCGGGAGAGCAGTTCTTC. The chain couples TRBV7-9 to TRBJ2-1; 9 bases map to TRBD2. This CDR3 has 13 residues. The germline V gene has CDR1 SEHNR and CDR2 FQNEAQ (reference sequence). Trimming removed 1 base from V and 10 bases from J; junction bases left unmatched: 2. Full variable domain (remainder filled in from reference TRBV7-9 and TRBJ2-1): DTGVSQNPRHKITKRGQNVTFRCDPISEHNRLYWYRQTLGQGPEFLTYFQNEAQLEKSRLLSDRFSAERPKGSFSTLEIQRTEQGDSAMYLCASSLVLAGEQFFGPGTRLTVL.

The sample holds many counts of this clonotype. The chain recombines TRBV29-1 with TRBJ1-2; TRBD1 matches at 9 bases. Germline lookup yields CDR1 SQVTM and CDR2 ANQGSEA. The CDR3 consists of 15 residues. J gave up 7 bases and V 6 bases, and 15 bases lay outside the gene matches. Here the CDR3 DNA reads TGCAGCGTCCGAACTGGACAGGGGAACCCGGGTGGCTACACCTTC. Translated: CSVRTGQGNPGGYTF.

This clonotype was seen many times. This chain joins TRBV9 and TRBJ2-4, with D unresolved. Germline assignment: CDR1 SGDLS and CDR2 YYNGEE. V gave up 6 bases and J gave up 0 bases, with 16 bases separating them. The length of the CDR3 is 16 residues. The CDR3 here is CASTEVLSLAKNIQYF. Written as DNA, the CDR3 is TGTGCCAGCACCGAAGTCCTCTCCTTAGCCAAAAACATTCAGTACTTC.

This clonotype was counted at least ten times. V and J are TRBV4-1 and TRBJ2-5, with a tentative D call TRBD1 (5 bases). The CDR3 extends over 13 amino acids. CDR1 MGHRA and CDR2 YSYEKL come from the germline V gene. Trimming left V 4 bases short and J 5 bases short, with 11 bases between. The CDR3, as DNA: TGCGCCAGCAGCCTAGACAGTGAGGAGACCCAGTACTTC. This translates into CASSLDSEETQYF.

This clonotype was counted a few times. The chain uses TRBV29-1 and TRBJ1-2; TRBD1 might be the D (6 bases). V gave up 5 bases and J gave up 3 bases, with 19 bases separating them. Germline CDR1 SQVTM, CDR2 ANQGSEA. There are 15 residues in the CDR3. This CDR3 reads CSVPSTGGFYYGYTF. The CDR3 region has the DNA TGCAGCGTTCCATCGACGGGGGGCTTTTACTATGGCTACACCTTC.

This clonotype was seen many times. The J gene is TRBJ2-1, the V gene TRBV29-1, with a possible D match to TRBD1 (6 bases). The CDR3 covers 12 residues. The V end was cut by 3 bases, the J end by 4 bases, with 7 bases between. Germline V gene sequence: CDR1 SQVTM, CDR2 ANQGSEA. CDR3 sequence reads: CSVDQGYNEQFF. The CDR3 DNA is TGCAGCGTTGATCAGGGGTACAATGAGCAGTTCTTC.

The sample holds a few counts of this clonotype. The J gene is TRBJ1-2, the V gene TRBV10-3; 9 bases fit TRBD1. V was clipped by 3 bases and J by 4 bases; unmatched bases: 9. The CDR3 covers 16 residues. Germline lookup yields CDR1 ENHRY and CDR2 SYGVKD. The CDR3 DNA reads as TGTGCCATCAGTGACGGACAGGGGAAAACTAGCTATGGCTACACCTTC. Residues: CAISDGQGKTSYGYTF.

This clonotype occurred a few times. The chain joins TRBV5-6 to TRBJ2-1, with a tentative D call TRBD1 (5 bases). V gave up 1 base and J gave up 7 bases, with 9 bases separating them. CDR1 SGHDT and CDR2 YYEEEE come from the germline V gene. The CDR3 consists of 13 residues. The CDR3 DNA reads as TGTGCCAGCAGCTTGTACCAGGGTAATGAGCAGTTCTTC. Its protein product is CASSLYQGNEQFF.